Listed below are T cell receptor beta chains from one sample, sequenced in a study of CD8 T cells in ankylosing spondylitis. TCRdb fed the 5' RACE reads into MiXCR, producing one record per CDR3 protein. The sample lists about 42,000 distinct CDR3 sequences, around 3.8% occurring once. Material: blood, either unsorted or a sorted T cell fraction (not recorded which). Source of these receptors: a female donor with ankylosing spondylitis or in good health (not recorded which). The CDR3 runs from the conserved cysteine through the conserved F or W. Fields, in order: J gene, clone size, V gene, D gene, CDR3 DNA, CDR3 protein. The D gene is left open where the match is weak. A clone size is listed for some rows: how often the clone was seen (once, few, many), or a class if it is expanded.

j_gene: TRBJ1-3
abundance: -
v_gene: TRBV9
d_gene: -
CDR3nt: TGTGCCAGCAGCGTAGAGGTGGGGAGCTCTGGAAACACCATATATTTT
CDR3aa: CASSVEVGSSGNTIYF

j_gene: TRBJ1-1
abundance: many
v_gene: TRBV9
d_gene: TRBD1
CDR3nt: TGTGCCAGCAGCGTAACAGGGGTAGTAAGTGGCACTGAAGCTTTCTTT
CDR3aa: CASSVTGVVSGTEAFF

j_gene: TRBJ1-1
abundance: many
v_gene: TRBV9
d_gene: -
CDR3nt: TGTGCCAGCAGCGTACAGGATTACACTGAAGCTTTCTTT
CDR3aa: CASSVQDYTEAFF

j_gene: TRBJ1-2
abundance: many
v_gene: TRBV19
d_gene: TRBD1
CDR3nt: TGTGCCAGCCATGACAGGGGCTTTTATGGCTACACCTTC
CDR3aa: CASHDRGFYGYTF

j_gene: TRBJ1-2
abundance: medium-sized
v_gene: TRBV9
d_gene: -
CDR3nt: TGTGCCAGCAGCGTGAACAGGGCCCGAGGCTATGGCTACACCTTC
CDR3aa: CASSVNRARGYGYTF

j_gene: TRBJ2-2
abundance: -
v_gene: TRBV9
d_gene: -
CDR3nt: TGTGCCAGCAGCGTAGGGTTAGGTGGGAACACCGGGGAGCTGTTTTTT
CDR3aa: CASSVGLGGNTGELFF

j_gene: TRBJ2-1
abundance: -
v_gene: TRBV9
d_gene: TRBD2
CDR3nt: TGTGCCAGCAGCACCCGAGGCGGGGGGGCGAGCTCCTACAATGAGCAGTTCTTC
CDR3aa: CASSTRGGGASSYNEQFF

j_gene: TRBJ1-3
abundance: many
v_gene: TRBV9
d_gene: -
CDR3nt: TGTGCCAGCAGCGTAGATGTAAGGGGAGCTGGAAACACCATATATTTT
CDR3aa: CASSVDVRGAGNTIYF

j_gene: TRBJ2-3
abundance: many
v_gene: TRBV9
d_gene: TRBD1
CDR3nt: TGTGCCAGCAGCGCCGGACAGGGGGGCACAGATACGCAGTATTTT
CDR3aa: CASSAGQGGTDTQYF

j_gene: TRBJ2-2
abundance: few
v_gene: TRBV9
d_gene: -
CDR3nt: TGTGCCAGCAGCCATTTCACCGGGGAGCTGTTTTTT
CDR3aa: CASSHFTGELFF

j_gene: TRBJ2-3
abundance: few
v_gene: TRBV9
d_gene: TRBD2
CDR3nt: TGTGCCAGCAGCGTAGCGGCGGGGGGCAGGGCAGATACGCAGTATTTT
CDR3aa: CASSVAAGGRADTQYF

j_gene: TRBJ1-4
abundance: many
v_gene: TRBV9
d_gene: -
CDR3nt: TGTGCCAGCAGCGTAGGGGAGGATTACGAAAAACTGTTTTTT
CDR3aa: CASSVGEDYEKLFF

j_gene: TRBJ2-1
abundance: many
v_gene: TRBV9
d_gene: -
CDR3nt: TGTGCCAGCTCAGGGTCGGGGGGCATCTGGCAGTTCTTC
CDR3aa: CASSGSGGIWQFF

j_gene: TRBJ2-2
abundance: many
v_gene: TRBV9
d_gene: -
CDR3nt: TGTGCCAGCAGCGTCGGACTTCCCGGGGAGCTGTTTTTT
CDR3aa: CASSVGLPGELFF

j_gene: TRBJ1-1
abundance: medium-sized
v_gene: TRBV9
d_gene: -
CDR3nt: TGTGCCAGCAGCCCGGGGGTTGTTGCTGAAGCTTTCTTT
CDR3aa: CASSPGVVAEAFF

j_gene: TRBJ1-2
abundance: many
v_gene: TRBV9
d_gene: TRBD1
CDR3nt: TGTGCCAGCAGCGCGACAGGGGAGTATGGCTACACCTTC
CDR3aa: CASSATGEYGYTF

j_gene: TRBJ2-2
abundance: many
v_gene: TRBV9
d_gene: -
CDR3nt: TGTGCCAGCAGCGTATCCGACACCGGGGAGCTGTTTTTT
CDR3aa: CASSVSDTGELFF

j_gene: TRBJ2-3
abundance: medium-sized
v_gene: TRBV9
d_gene: TRBD2
CDR3nt: TGTGCCAGCAGCTCTCCGACTAGCGGGGGGGCTACGCAGTATTTT
CDR3aa: CASSSPTSGGATQYF

j_gene: TRBJ1-5
abundance: many
v_gene: TRBV11-2
d_gene: TRBD1
CDR3nt: TGTGCCAGCAGCTCCCCTCCCCCCGGGACAGGCGAGATGGACAATCAGCCCCAGCATTTT
CDR3aa: CASSSPPPGTGEMDNQPQHF

j_gene: TRBJ2-1
abundance: many
v_gene: TRBV9
d_gene: -
CDR3nt: TGTGCCAGCAGCGCCGCCAGTACCCACAATGAGCAGTTCTTC
CDR3aa: CASSAASTHNEQFF

j_gene: TRBJ2-7
abundance: many
v_gene: TRBV9
d_gene: TRBD1
CDR3nt: TGTGCCAGCAGCGTACTCCCGGGACAGACTTACGAGCAGTACTTC
CDR3aa: CASSVLPGQTYEQYF

j_gene: TRBJ2-7
abundance: medium-sized
v_gene: TRBV9
d_gene: TRBD2
CDR3nt: TGTGCCAGCAGCACAGACGGGGGGGGCTCCTACGAGCAGTACTTC
CDR3aa: CASSTDGGGSYEQYF

j_gene: TRBJ2-1
abundance: many
v_gene: TRBV9
d_gene: -
CDR3nt: TGTGCCAGCAGTGCCCAGGGGTATGAGCAGTTCTTC
CDR3aa: CASSAQGYEQFF

j_gene: TRBJ2-1
abundance: many
v_gene: TRBV9
d_gene: -
CDR3nt: TGTGCCAGCAGCGTAGACTCCAGCTCCTACAATGAGCAGTTCTTC
CDR3aa: CASSVDSSSYNEQFF

j_gene: TRBJ2-3
abundance: many
v_gene: TRBV9
d_gene: -
CDR3nt: TGTGCCAGCAGCGTAGAGGGGCTAGCACATACGCAGTATTTT
CDR3aa: CASSVEGLAHTQYF

j_gene: TRBJ1-2
abundance: many
v_gene: TRBV9
d_gene: -
CDR3nt: TGTGCCAGCAGCGTAGGGGGATGGGTTGGTGGTATATATGGCTACACCTTC
CDR3aa: CASSVGGWVGGIYGYTF

j_gene: TRBJ1-1
abundance: medium-sized
v_gene: TRBV9
d_gene: -
CDR3nt: TGTGCCAGCACTTCAGGGAGGTTGATGAACACTGAAGCTTTCTTT
CDR3aa: CASTSGRLMNTEAFF

j_gene: TRBJ2-3
abundance: few
v_gene: TRBV9
d_gene: -
CDR3nt: TGTGCCAGCAGCAAAGGGACCCAATTCACAGATACGCAGTATTTT
CDR3aa: CASSKGTQFTDTQYF

j_gene: TRBJ2-3
abundance: few
v_gene: TRBV9
d_gene: -
CDR3nt: TGTGCCAGCACCCGCAGTCTGGACACAGATACGCAGTATTTT
CDR3aa: CASTRSLDTDTQYF

j_gene: TRBJ2-2
abundance: many
v_gene: TRBV9
d_gene: -
CDR3nt: TGTGCCAGCAGCGTAGCCATTGGGGGAACCGGGGAGCTGTTTTTT
CDR3aa: CASSVAIGGTGELFF

j_gene: TRBJ1-2
abundance: many
v_gene: TRBV9
d_gene: -
CDR3nt: TGTGCCAGCAGCCCCCGATTAGATAACTATGGCTACACCTTC
CDR3aa: CASSPRLDNYGYTF

j_gene: TRBJ2-6
abundance: many
v_gene: TRBV9
d_gene: -
CDR3nt: TGTGCCAGCAGCTCCCAATCTGGGGCCAACGTCCTGACTTTC
CDR3aa: CASSSQSGANVLTF

j_gene: TRBJ2-5
abundance: many
v_gene: TRBV9
d_gene: -
CDR3nt: TGTGCCAGCAGCATATCGCCCCGGGAGACCCAGTACTTC
CDR3aa: CASSISPRETQYF

j_gene: TRBJ2-7
abundance: many
v_gene: TRBV9
d_gene: -
CDR3nt: TGTGCCAGCAGCGTAGGACAGGGAGGCGAGCAGTACTTC
CDR3aa: CASSVGQGGEQYF

j_gene: TRBJ2-5
abundance: many
v_gene: TRBV7-2
d_gene: -
CDR3nt: TGTGCCAGCCCTCTCCCGGCTCCAGAGACCCAGTACTTC
CDR3aa: CASPLPAPETQYF

j_gene: TRBJ1-5
abundance: many
v_gene: TRBV21-1
d_gene: -
CDR3nt: TGTGCCAGCAGCAAAAAAACTCAAAAGACCTTTAGCAATCAGCCCCAGCATTTT
CDR3aa: CASSKKTQKTFSNQPQHF

j_gene: TRBJ2-3
abundance: many
v_gene: TRBV9
d_gene: -
CDR3nt: TGTGCCAGCAGCGTAGGATCGAGGTTGTCTCATACGCAGTATTTT
CDR3aa: CASSVGSRLSHTQYF

j_gene: TRBJ2-7
abundance: many
v_gene: TRBV9
d_gene: TRBD2
CDR3nt: TGTGCCAGCAGCGTAGCGTCTAGCGGGGGCTACGAGCAGTACTTC
CDR3aa: CASSVASSGGYEQYF

j_gene: TRBJ2-1
abundance: many
v_gene: TRBV9
d_gene: -
CDR3nt: TGTGCCAGCAGCGTAGCACTATACAATGAGCAGTTCTTC
CDR3aa: CASSVALYNEQFF

j_gene: TRBJ2-7
abundance: few
v_gene: TRBV9
d_gene: -
CDR3nt: TGTGCCAGCAGCCCAAAAGGGGGGGACGAGCAGTACTTC
CDR3aa: CASSPKGGDEQYF

j_gene: TRBJ1-1
abundance: many
v_gene: TRBV9
d_gene: -
CDR3nt: TGTGCCAGCAGCACCCCCAACGGGGTTGGAGCTTTCTTT
CDR3aa: CASSTPNGVGAFF

j_gene: TRBJ1-3
abundance: -
v_gene: TRBV9
d_gene: -
CDR3nt: TGTGCCAGCAGCGACGAAAGGACACCCGGAAACACCATATATTTT
CDR3aa: CASSDERTPGNTIYF

j_gene: TRBJ2-4
abundance: few
v_gene: TRBV9
d_gene: TRBD2
CDR3nt: TGTGCCAGCAGCCCATTAGCGGGGGGACTAGCCAAAAACATTCAGTACTTC
CDR3aa: CASSPLAGGLAKNIQYF

j_gene: TRBJ1-4
abundance: medium-sized
v_gene: TRBV9
d_gene: -
CDR3nt: TGTGCCAGCAAGGGGGAAACTAATGAAAAACTGTTTTTT
CDR3aa: CASKGETNEKLFF

j_gene: TRBJ2-3
abundance: many
v_gene: TRBV9
d_gene: -
CDR3nt: TGTGCCAGCAGCGTACCTGGGACAGATACGCAGTATTTT
CDR3aa: CASSVPGTDTQYF

j_gene: TRBJ2-3
abundance: many
v_gene: TRBV9
d_gene: -
CDR3nt: TGTGCCAGCAGCGTTTGGGGTAGCACAGATACGCAGTATTTT
CDR3aa: CASSVWGSTDTQYF

j_gene: TRBJ2-1
abundance: few
v_gene: TRBV9
d_gene: -
CDR3nt: TGTGCCAGCAGCGTAGACGGGGGACCTACGATGCCCTACAATGAGCAGTTCTTC
CDR3aa: CASSVDGGPTMPYNEQFF

j_gene: TRBJ2-1
abundance: many
v_gene: TRBV9
d_gene: TRBD2
CDR3nt: TGTGCCAGCAGCGTTGGGGGACTATTCAATGAGCAGTTCTTC
CDR3aa: CASSVGGLFNEQFF

j_gene: TRBJ2-5
abundance: many
v_gene: TRBV9
d_gene: TRBD1
CDR3nt: TGTGCCAGCAGCGTGTCATCGACAGGGGGGGGGGAGACCCAGTACTTC
CDR3aa: CASSVSSTGGGETQYF

j_gene: TRBJ2-7
abundance: many
v_gene: TRBV9
d_gene: TRBD2
CDR3nt: TGTGCCAGCAGCGTGGGGGGGTTGGCGAACGAGCAGTACTTC
CDR3aa: CASSVGGLANEQYF

j_gene: TRBJ2-2
abundance: few
v_gene: TRBV9
d_gene: -
CDR3nt: TGTGCCAGCACCAGTCTCGGGGGTGGCACCGGGGAGCTGTTTTTT
CDR3aa: CASTSLGGGTGELFF

j_gene: TRBJ1-2
abundance: few
v_gene: TRBV9
d_gene: -
CDR3nt: TGTGCCAGCAGCGTCCATCGGGACGGAACTTATGGCTACACCTTC
CDR3aa: CASSVHRDGTYGYTF

j_gene: TRBJ2-7
abundance: many
v_gene: TRBV29-1
d_gene: -
CDR3nt: TGCAGCGTTGACATCATGACAGTGCAGCGCGACGAGCAGTACTTC
CDR3aa: CSVDIMTVQRDEQYF